A single sample is the source of the 24 T cell receptor beta chains below, sequenced in a study of regulatory T cells in long-lasting Graves disease. Indicated time point: newly diagnosed GD, antithyroid drugs for less than 3 months. The authors made the TCR library using RNA they extracted from PBMCs. Building the TCR beta libraries relied on iRepertoire HTBI primers, and CDR3 regions underwent Arm-PCR. From the multiplex PCR reads, TCRdb called clonotypes with MiXCR, one entry per CDR3 protein. This sample has about 220,000 distinct CDR3 sequences, with around 17% found just once. The sample was peripheral blood mononuclear cells (PBMCs), taken at new diagnosis, from a patient treated with antithyroid drugs. These receptors came from a female donor with Graves disease.

This clonotype was recorded at least ten times. The CDR3 DNA is TGTGCCTGCGCTAGCGGGAGGGGCGAGCAGTTCTTC. Translating gives CACASGRGEQFF. The chain joins TRBV28 to TRBJ2-1; 12 bases line up with TRBD2. CDR1 and CDR2 (germline): MDHEN, SYDVKM. The length of the CDR3 is 12 residues. The J segment lost 10 bases and the V segment lost 11 bases, leaving 6 bases of the junction unmatched.

This clonotype was seen more than once but under ten times. The genes are TRBV12-3 or TRBV12-4 and TRBJ1-2, with TRBD1 matching 7 bases. The CDR3 covers 14 residues. V shed 11 bases, J shed 3 bases, and the junction held 12 bases outside the gene matches. CDR3 nucleotides: TGTGCCTGTATGACCGAGGGGGCATACTATGGCTACACCTTC. Amino acids: CACMTEGAYYGYTF.

This clonotype was counted many times. The chain combines TRBV7-2 with TRBJ2-7, with 10 bases fitting TRBD2. The CDR3 runs 16 residues. The germline gives CDR1 SGHTA, CDR2 FQGNSA. Unmatched junction bases numbered 7, after V lost 1 base and J lost 4 bases. CDR3 region: CASSLDTSGAYYEQYF. The CDR3 DNA sequence: TGTGCCAGCAGCTTAGATACTAGCGGGGCCTATTACGAGCAGTACTTC.

This clonotype was seen repeatedly, ten times or more. The V and J genes are TRBV6-5 and TRBJ1-1; possibly TRBD1 for D (6 bases). V lost 4 bases and J lost 6, with 18 bases in between. Per the germline V gene, CDR1 is MNHEY and CDR2 is SVGAGI. There are 15 residues in the CDR3. CDR3 protein: CASSSHNTGPPEAFF. In DNA form, the CDR3 reads TGTGCCAGCAGTTCGCATAATACAGGGCCTCCTGAAGCTTTCTTT.

This clonotype was picked up many times. The J gene is TRBJ2-3, the V gene TRBV6-2 or TRBV6-3, with a tentative D call TRBD1 (5 bases). This CDR3 has 14 residues. The germline V gene has CDR1 MNHEY and CDR2 SVGEGT. Trimming removed 2 bases from V and 4 bases from J, with 10 bases in between. The CDR3 DNA reads TGTGCCAGCAGTTACGCCCAGGGATCAGATACGCAGTATTTT. It is translated as CASSYAQGSDTQYF.

The chain is built from TRBV5-4 and TRBJ2-1; D call uncertain. Per the germline V gene, CDR1 is SGHNT and CDR2 is YYREEE (reference sequence). The CDR3 loop spans 15 amino acids. The V gene lost 0 bases and the J gene lost 2 bases, with 9 bases spanning the gap. CDR3 sequence reads: CASSLGSLTYNEQFF. The CDR3 DNA follows: TGTGCCAGCAGCTTGGGTAGTTTAACCTACAATGAGCAGTTCTTC. Full variable domain (outside the CDR3, taken from reference TRBV5-4 and TRBJ2-1): ETGVTQSPTHLIKTRGQQVTLRCSSQSGHNTVSWYQQALGQGPQFIFQYYREEENGRGNFPPRFSGLQFPNYSSELNVNALELDDSALYLCASSLGSLTYNEQFFGPGTRLTVL.

The chain carries TRBV27 and TRBJ2-3; 8 nucleotides match TRBD1. This CDR3 region has 18 residues. V shed 2 bases, J shed 1 base, and the junction held 11 bases outside the gene matches. CDR1 MNHEY and CDR2 SMNVEV come from the germline V gene (reference sequence). The DNA for the CDR3 is TGTGCCAGCAGTTTAAAGGAGTATAAGGACAGGGGCACAGATACGCAGTATTTT. Protein sequence: CASSLKEYKDRGTDTQYF.

This clonotype was detected only once. The chain couples TRBV28 to TRBJ2-7; 15 bases agree with TRBD2. With V trimmed by 2 bases and J by 5 bases, 13 bases remained unmatched. The CDR3 has 19 amino acids. Germline V gene data show CDR1 as MDHEN and CDR2 as SYDVKM. CDR3 nucleotides: TGTGCCAGCAGTTTAGGGGTAGGGACTAGCGGGAGGTTAACGGACGAGCAGTACTTC. Translating it yields CASSLGVGTSGRLTDEQYF.

The V and J genes are TRBV2 and TRBJ1-2; 8 bases map to TRBD1. Looked up from germline, CDR1 is SNHLY and CDR2 is FYNNEI. Losses at the gene ends were 4 bases for V and 7 bases for J; bases not matched to a gene: 2. The CDR3 loop spans 12 amino acids. CDR3 bases: TGTGCCAGCAGTGCGGACAGGGCTGGCTACACCTTC. Translating gives CASSADRAGYTF. The complete variable domain, with remaining parts taken from reference TRBV2 and TRBJ1-2, reads EPEVTQTPSHQVTQMGQEVILRCVPISNHLYFYWYRQILGQKVEFLVSFYNNEISEKSEIFDDQFSVERPDGSNFTLKIRSTKLEDSAMYFCASSADRAGYTFGSGTRLTVV.

Ten or more counts support this clonotype. The rearrangement links TRBV4-1 to TRBJ1-4; weak D call: TRBD1 (5 bases). CDR3 length equals 15 residues. V shed 0 bases and J shed 7 bases, with 12 bases lying between them. Germline-derived CDR1 and CDR2 are MGHRA and YSYEKL. CDR3 amino acids: CASSQEPSRGEKLFF. In DNA, the CDR3 is TGCGCCAGCAGCCAAGAGCCCTCTAGGGGTGAAAAACTGTTTTTT.

This clonotype showed up many times. The chain recombines TRBV6-1 with TRBJ2-2; D gene unclear. This CDR3 has 17 amino acids. CDR1 is MNHNS, CDR2 SASEGT, per germline. Trimming took 5 bases from V and 1 from J, leaving 17 bases between them. The CDR3 loop reads CASSPSPGQGNTGELFF. The CDR3 DNA reads as TGTGCCAGCAGTCCGAGCCCGGGTCAAGGGAACACCGGGGAGCTGTTTTTT.

Concerning this clonotype: It is likely a read error: a sequence one base away is far more abundant. This CDR3 reads CASSGIGSGETQYF. In DNA, the CDR3 is TGTGCCAGCAGTGGGATAGGGTCAGGAGAGACCCAGTACTTC. The chain joins TRBV6-1 to TRBJ2-1; D is ambiguous. The J call may be faulty, since TRBJ2-5 better matches the DNA end. The CDR3 loop spans 14 amino acids. Germline V gene data show CDR1 as MNHNS and CDR2 as SASEGT.

This clonotype was seen many times. The chain has TRBV6-1 and TRBJ2-1, with TRBD2 matching 14 bases. Unmatched junction bases numbered 6, after V lost 2 bases and J lost 9 bases. The CDR3 is 16 amino acids. In germline, CDR1 is MNHNS, CDR2 SASEGT. The CDR3 DNA follows: TGTGCCAGCAGTGAATGGGGGACTAGCGGGAGTGGTGAGCAGTTCTTC. Translation: CASSEWGTSGSGEQFF.

This clonotype has ten or more counts. The chain carries TRBV24-1 and TRBJ1-5; TRBD1 matches 7 bases. This CDR3 spans 16 amino acids. CDR1 is KGHDR and CDR2 is SFDVKD in the germline V gene. V lost 2 bases and J lost 8; bases outside the gene matches: 11. The CDR3, as DNA: TGTGCCACCAGTGATTCAGGGGGGGCCGTTAAGAAGCCCCAGCATTTT. It translates to CATSDSGGAVKKPQHF.

In its sample, this clonotype was seen many times. The genes are TRBV24-1 and TRBJ2-1; D not resolved. V dropped 2 bases and J dropped 0 bases, with 10 bases sitting between them. Germline V gives CDR1 KGHDR, CDR2 SFDVKD. The CDR3 totals 16 residues. The CDR3 reads CATSDSVTSSYNEQFF. The CDR3 DNA reads as TGTGCCACCAGTGATTCCGTAACGAGCTCCTACAATGAGCAGTTCTTC.

On this clonotype itself: A junction end diverges from the germline sequence, so it may reflect a read error. The chain is built from TRBV3-1 and TRBJ1-2, with no clear D. Germline V lookup: CDR1 LGHDT, CDR2 YNNKEL (reference sequence). The CDR3 loop spans 11 amino acids. CDR3 nucleotide sequence: TGTGCCATCAGCCAAGGATTGGCCTACACCTTC. This codes for CAISQGLAYTF.

The chain recombines TRBV5-4 with TRBJ2-1, with 10 bases fitting TRBD2. Germline V lookup: CDR1 SGHNT, CDR2 YYREEE (reference sequence). V trimming: 1 base; J trimming: 5 bases; junction bases outside the gene matches: 6. The CDR3 has 16 residues. In nucleotides, the CDR3 is TGTGCCAGCAGCTTGTCCCGGACTAGCGGTAACAATGAGCAGTTCTTC. This sequence encodes CASSLSRTSGNNEQFF.

This clonotype showed up many times. This rearrangement joins TRBV20-1 to TRBJ1-1; 9 nucleotides align to TRBD1. CDR3 size: 13 residues. The ends lost 3 bases at V and 8 bases at J; junction bases unmatched: 7. The germline V gene encodes CDR1 DFQATT and CDR2 SNEGSKA (reference sequence). The CDR3: CSASIGTGTEAFF. The CDR3 DNA follows: TGCAGTGCTAGTATTGGGACAGGGACGGAAGCTTTCTTT.

This chain joins TRBV2 and TRBJ1-1, with TRBD1 matching over 8 bases. The germline V gene has CDR1 SNHLY and CDR2 FYNNEI. The length of the CDR3 is 14 residues. J lost 0 bases, V lost 6 bases, and 3 bases had no gene match. The CDR3 sequence is CASRGQVLNTEAFF. The CDR3 DNA sequence: TGTGCCAGCAGGGGACAGGTATTGAACACTGAAGCTTTCTTT.

This clonotype has a handful of counts. A much larger clone lies a single base off, so this may be a read error. The rearrangement uses TRBV2 and TRBJ2-7; possible D gene TRBD2, 5 bases. Germline lookup yields CDR1 SNHLY and CDR2 FYNNEI. This CDR3 has 13 residues. With 6 bases removed from V and 2 bases from J, the gap between germline ends came to 11 bases. CDR3 amino acids: CASRSQEAYEQYF. CDR3 nucleotide sequence: TGTGCCAGCAGGTCTCAGGAGGCCTACGAGCAGTACTTC.

This clonotype showed up many times. The chain couples TRBV6-9 to TRBJ1-6; 10 bases are shared with TRBD1. The trim removed 4 bases at V and 10 bases at J, leaving 10 bases unmatched. The CDR3 length is 16 residues. Germline-derived CDR1 and CDR2 are MNHGY and SVAAGI. The CDR3 sequence is CASSFGRGTGDSPLHF. The CDR3 DNA reads as TGTGCCAGCAGTTTCGGCCGAGGGACAGGGGACTCACCCCTCCACTTT.

This clonotype was recorded many times. The V gene is TRBV18, the J gene TRBJ1-1, with 9 nucleotides matching TRBD1. The J segment lost 7 bases and the V segment lost 6 bases, leaving 6 bases of the junction unmatched. CDR3 size: 13 residues. Germline CDR1 reads KGHSH; CDR2 reads LQKENI. The CDR3 protein is CASSLGTGSEAFF. CDR3 sequence (DNA): TGTGCCAGCTCGCTCGGGACAGGGAGTGAAGCTTTCTTT.

This clonotype has just one count. The V call is TRBV27, the J call TRBJ2-2, with 10 bases matching TRBD2. CDR1 and CDR2 from the germline V gene are MNHEY and SMNVEV (reference sequence). This CDR3 is 15 amino acids long. Trimming at V came to 4 bases and at J to 6 bases, leaving 5 bases not matched to a gene. The DNA of the CDR3 is TGTGCCAGCAGTTCTAGCGGGAGTGAGGCCGGGGAGCTGTTTTTT. Translation: CASSSSGSEAGELFF.

On this clonotype itself: A far larger clone differs by one base, so this is likely a read error. The rearrangement joins TRBV2 to TRBJ2-5; D is unclear. The CDR3 totals 13 residues. Germline V lookup: CDR1 SNHLY, CDR2 FYNNEI. Trimming cost V 6 bases and J 5 bases, with 13 bases left between them. The CDR3 DNA is TGTGCCAGCAGCCTACTAACGCGGGAGACCCAGTACTTC. It translates to CASSLLTRETQYF.